This T cell receptor (beta chain) was obtained from a study of cytomegalovirus exposure and HLA in healthy donors (dated by TCRdb to 2017 to 2019). About the full investigation: An earlier analysis of approximately 640 of the donors reported about 250 Gb of sequence data and around 120 million unique TCR beta sequences from about 200 million T cells. Roughly 310 gigabases of sequencing data and around 87 million unique TCR sequences were included in an early release covering 550 to 800 HLA-typed donors. Among the approximately 400 genotyped donors, approximately 77% belonged to the genetic ancestry cluster associated with self-reported Caucasian donors. The study was designed to test whether signatures of past pathogen exposure could be identified by cataloging public T cell receptors. The study profiled the T cell repertoires of under 700 subjects by immunosequencing and related them to cytomegalovirus serostatus. A separate validation cohort of about 110 different subjects was used in addition to the approximately 670-subject first cohort. High-throughput TCR immunosequencing, statistical association of individual TCRs with disease status, and machine learning were combined to predict cytomegalovirus infection status. A later analysis re-examined previously published TCR beta repertoires from more than 600 donors and added high-resolution HLA genotyping to investigate patterns of TCR occurrence. In the later analysis, no new phenotypic data were used to find candidate immune exposures; instead, reliance was placed on TCR beta sequences and their occurrence across donors. In an earlier analysis of roughly 580 of the donors, high-throughput TCR beta sequencing was used to judge whether each TCR beta V gene segment behaved as functional or pseudogenic. Donor age, sex, ethnicity and CMV serostatus were compiled together with the repertoire data. A later genetic analysis used genome-wide SNP genotypes for about 60% of the roughly 700 donors, treating that subset as a discovery cohort. All discovery cohort repertoires had been generated on a single sequencing platform. Class I and class II HLA loci were covered by the typing at four-digit resolution. Typing coverage varied by locus: roughly 629-630 donors for A, B, C, DRB1 and DQB1; approximately 520 for DQA1; over 600 for DPA1; roughly 470 for DPB1. Several DR-DQ haplotypes were treated as single units for association and clustering because of strong linkage in the cohort. Among around 400 genotyped donors of the cohort, an average of around 240,000 unique TCR beta nucleotide sequences was sequenced per donor, of which approximately 19% were non-productive.

General conclusions and limits of the study: Broadly in line with IMGT annotations, most TCR beta V segments showed up in productive rearrangements about 87% or about 30% of the time in an earlier analysis of 450 to 600 of the donors. Linkage disequilibrium might explain the correlated functional status among segregating V segments, but an unknown experimental factor could not be ruled out. In this cohort, only TCR beta chains were sequenced, and detectable features were limited by the absence of alpha or paired-chain data. A few of the identified cytomegalovirus-associated TCR beta chains were confirmed in vitro to be specific for cytomegalovirus antigens. Cytomegalovirus status was reported to be diagnosed by the classifier with high specificity and sensitivity in both the original and validation cohorts. Specific HLA alleles were associated with 16,951 TCR beta sequences at a false discovery rate of 0.05 in a later analysis. A further reported finding was that TCR beta sequences accurately predicted the HLA-A and HLA-B alleles for most subjects in the first cohort. In a later analysis, several top co-occurrence clusters were reported to appear linked to parvovirus B19, influenza, CMV and Epstein-Barr virus. Some IMGT-functional V segments, including TRBV6-2 and TRBV6-3, could not be told apart with the 87-base-pair reads, so those segments were excluded. According to a later genetic analysis, donors in an Asian-associated ancestry cluster had fewer N-insertions in productive TCRs than the roughly 700-donor mean. The study gave a list of around 170 TCR beta chains associated with cytomegalovirus. In a later analysis, the rate of TCR association differed among HLA loci, with DRB1 alleles having the most associated TCRs and HLA-C alleles having the fewest. Because some donors lacked HLA typing at each locus, the association tests relied only on the typed subset. It was suggested by the authors that the approach could potentially be generalized to other disease states and immunological phenotypes. A later analysis found that most CMV-associated TCR beta chains appeared HLA-restricted, with HLA associations seemingly driven largely by CMV exposure. Immune exposure information for the cohort was limited to CMV serostatus. V-gene and J-gene trimming of TCR beta chains was associated with a missense DCLRE1C variant in a later genetic analysis, and the association was replicated in an independent cohort. The sequencing pipeline was judged likely to have produced a cluster of highly shared sequence variants as a technical artifact. Around 16 rarely observed V segments, including chromosome 9 orphons, were excluded from the earlier analysis of some 590 of the donors because counts were too low. When HLA alleles, especially DR and DQ, strongly co-occurred, attributing TCR associations to individual alleles was difficult. Most TCR sequences were observed very rarely across donors, whereas some public TCRs were present in many individuals. Roughly uniform sequencing depth across donors was assumed in presence/absence analyses, although this assumption may not hold. Compared with equally common non-associated chains, HLA-associated TCR beta chains in a later analysis were more clonally expanded and had lower generation probabilities.

Library preparation employed the immunoSEQ multiplex PCR assay. For the multiplex PCR, a mixture combining 60 forward primers for TCR Vbeta segments and 13 reverse primers for TCR Jbeta segments was used. A multiplex PCR assay on genomic DNA amplified the CDR3 region of rearranged TCR beta genes. The Illumina HiSeq System was used to sequence the amplified TCR beta libraries as 87-base-pair reads. On the authors' methods: A later analysis counted about 82 million unique TCR beta chains across the 666 repertoires, and around 9.9 million of these chains were shared by at least two donors. A nearest-neighbor algorithm error-corrected the raw reads and collapsed the reads into unique sequences, merging closely related sequences to remove PCR and sequencing errors. To assign V, D and J gene segments, CDR3 sequences were aligned to IMGT reference sequences. For a sequence to be retained, at least a six-nucleotide match to both a V gene segment and a J gene segment was required. A rearrangement was called productive if the CDR3 had no stop codons and remained in frame with V and J, and every other rearrangement was called non-productive. CDR3 was defined by IMGT convention, running from the second conserved V-encoded cysteine to the conserved J-encoded phenylalanine. The earlier analysis of about 620 of the donors excluded sequences that lacked an unambiguous match to a single V gene segment. An earlier analysis of almost 600 of the donors classified V segments as functional when productive rearrangements were above 56.7% and as segregating when the standard deviation between donors was above 5%. A statistical classification framework was built to diagnose cytomegalovirus status from the catalog of TCR beta chain sequences. A later analysis assigned V and J genes by comparing TCR nucleotide sequences with IMGT/GENE-DB human TR gene sequences. Using the TCRdist pipeline, a later analysis assigned CDR3 sequences along with most-parsimonious VDJ recombination scenarios. In a later analysis, every TCR beta chain was defined by the combination of its CDR3 amino acid sequence and its V-gene family, and reads without a unique V-gene family were dropped. As a way to deal with suspected cross-contamination and a sequencing artifact, a later analysis dropped under 600 nucleotide sequences that were highly shared and had low generation probability. For each public chain, a later analysis derived a clonal expansion index from normalized ranks of inferred template counts within each repertoire. Generation probabilities in a later analysis came from a VDJ recombination model fitted to out-of-frame rearrangements, and those results were checked against IGoR. In a later analysis, TCR-TCR, TCR-HLA and TCR-CMV co-occurrence was scored with hypergeometric tests, and a repertoire-size bias correction was applied to TCR pairs. False discovery rates were estimated in a later analysis by permuting HLA or CMV assignments 20 times. In a later analysis, co-occurring TCRs were grouped using DBSCAN, with TCRdist sequence similarity added in when clustering inside HLA-allele-positive subsets. Repertoires with fewer than 30,000 or more than 120,000 public chains were left out of co-occurrence clustering, as were roughly five repertoires with anomalous nucleotide sharing. As stored in TCRdb, this immuneACCESS dataset retains in-frame rearrangements with V and J assigned. A fraction of the clones does not appear; measured against another copy, unresolved V genes explain less than half of the discrepancy, and the remainder lacks a known reason. That table is the source of V, J and clone size, and D and trimming were worked out from the DNA. The sample records under 130,000 clones, roughly 77% of which are singletons. 10% of the sample is in the top ten clones.

The cohort consisted of hundreds of healthy bone marrow donors. Cohort members were all nominally healthy when sampled, although unrecorded immune exposures were likely present. The donor was CMV seropositive and was included in the group of 300 or so seropositive cohort members. Every donor gave a peripheral blood sample, and the peripheral blood mononuclear cells from that sample were used for TCR beta sequencing. The Qiagen DNeasy Blood Extraction Kit was used to extract genomic DNA from the blood cell samples. As for this clone: It has no known antigen specificity. Per-base quality was not reported, and no clone a single base away is much larger than it.

The germline V gene (reference sequence) yields SEHNR for CDR1 and FQNEAQ for CDR2. The CDR3 holds 14 amino acids from the cysteine to the phenylalanine. The DNA shown is the 42-base CDR3, in frame from base 1. Ends trimmed: V by 5 bases, J by 7 bases; bases unmatched to a gene: 5. Sequencing was carried out using PBMCs. The chain employs TRBV7-9 and TRBJ1-2, and TRBD1 aligns with 12 junction nucleotides. The sequence was collected from a woman in her late teens or twenties in good health and CMV-seropositive. The CDR3 in this case is CASSMGQGAPGYTF. DNA sequence: TGTGCCAGCAGCATGGGACAGGGGGCGCCTGGCTACACCTTC.